This is a list of T cell receptor beta chains from one sample in a study of blood T cell repertoires in COVID-19. Sequenced by immunoSEQ multiplex PCR; TCRdb stores in-frame clones only, minus some. Seen here are roughly 120,000 clones, 88% observed once, and the top ten hold about 1%. The specimen was peripheral blood. These receptors came from a woman aged 50 to 65 with active or convalescent COVID-19. Both conserved end residues are part of each CDR3. D genes are given only for firm matches. Size is omitted from some rows. Given values are once, few, many or a class for expanded clones.

>NA|TRBV15|once|TRBJ2-5
CATSRDRALRETQYF
TGTGCCACCAGCAGAGACAGGGCCCTCCGAGAGACCCAGTACTTC
>NA|TRBV20-1|NA|TRBJ1-5
CSAGGDQPQHF
TGCAGTGCTGGGGGGGATCAGCCCCAGCATTTT
>NA|TRBV10-3|NA|TRBJ1-3
CAISAAGFGNTIYF
TGTGCCATCAGTGCGGCAGGGTTTGGAAACACCATATATTTT
>NA|TRBV7-9|once|TRBJ2-3
CASSSQGSGVSTDTQYF
TGTGCCAGCAGCTCCCAGGGGAGCGGGGTTAGCACAGATACGCAGTATTTT
>TRBD2|TRBV27|NA|TRBJ2-7
CASSKHGGGSSYEQYF
TGTGCCAGCAGTAAGCATGGCGGCGGGAGCTCCTACGAGCAGTACTTC
>TRBD2|TRBV5-5|NA|TRBJ2-3
CASSLEAGGRGDTQYF
TGTGCCAGCAGCTTGGAAGCGGGAGGGCGGGGTGATACGCAGTATTTT
>NA|TRBV7-9|once|TRBJ2-2
CASSFHETGELFF
TGTGCCAGCAGCTTCCACGAGACCGGGGAGCTGTTTTTT
>NA|TRBV10-1|NA|TRBJ2-6
CASSESGWTVSGANVLTF
TGCGCCAGCAGTGAGTCCGGGTGGACAGTCTCTGGGGCCAACGTCCTGACTTTC
>NA|TRBV6-2/TRBV6-3|NA|TRBJ2-7
CASSSLTNYEQYF
TGTGCCAGCAGTTCCTTGACTAACTACGAGCAGTACTTC
>TRBD1|TRBV10-1|NA|TRBJ2-7
CASPGQGGTRCSYEQYF
TGCGCCAGCCCGGGACAGGGGGGGACCAGGTGCTCCTACGAGCAGTACTTC
>TRBD1|TRBV5-1|NA|TRBJ2-3
CASSLPPGQVTDTQYF
TGCGCCAGCAGCTTGCCTCCGGGACAGGTCACAGATACGCAGTATTTT
>NA|TRBV6-5|NA|TRBJ1-5
CATSISGSGNQPQHF
TGTGCCACTAGCATTTCTGGGTCGGGCAATCAGCCCCAGCATTTT
>TRBD1|TRBV30|NA|TRBJ1-4
CAWSAGTGLEKLFF
TGTGCCTGGAGCGCCGGGACAGGGCTTGAAAAACTGTTTTTT
>NA|TRBV19|NA|TRBJ1-2
CASSTPKRQDFYGYTF
TGTGCCAGTAGTACGCCTAAGAGACAGGATTTCTATGGCTACACCTTC
>TRBD1|TRBV18|NA|TRBJ1-1
CASSRRGTENTEAFF
TGTGCCAGCTCACGTAGGGGGACAGAGAACACTGAAGCTTTCTTT
>TRBD2|TRBV19|NA|TRBJ2-1
CASRPAGTSGRAGEQFF
TGTGCCAGTAGACCCGCCGGGACTAGCGGGAGGGCCGGTGAGCAGTTCTTC
>NA|TRBV28|NA|TRBJ2-7
CASTNFAGVYEQYF
TGTGCCAGCACCAATTTCGCCGGGGTCTACGAGCAGTACTTC
>TRBD1|TRBV7-2|NA|TRBJ1-6
CASSLTPGQSSSPLHF
TGTGCCAGCAGCCTTACTCCGGGACAGTCCAGCTCACCCCTCCACTTT
>TRBD2|TRBV19|NA|TRBJ2-3
CASSILLETSGRETQYF
TGTGCCAGTAGTATCTTGCTGGAGACTAGCGGGAGAGAGACGCAGTATTTT